Listed here are 2 T cell receptor beta chains from one sample, sequenced in a study of siplizumab effects on memory and regulatory T cells. Sequencing was performed with immunoSEQ multiplex PCR; in TCRdb, only in-frame clones are kept and a portion is missing. Among about 91,000 clones listed, 80% to 95% were seen once. Sequenced: CD8+ T cells sorted from blood. The receptors here all came from a human donor in good health.

The chain has TRBV2 and TRBJ2-3, with 8 bases that match TRBD2. V trimming: 3 bases; J trimming: 8 bases; junction bases outside the gene matches: 7. Per the germline V gene, CDR1 is SNHLY and CDR2 is FYNNEI. This CDR3 spans 14 amino acids. The CDR3 DNA reads TGTGCCAGCAGTGAGACGGGGGGGCAGGGTACGCAGTATTTT. Protein: CASSETGGQGTQYF.

J is TRBJ1-2 and V is TRBV6-5; D might be TRBD1 (6 bases). Germline CDR1 and CDR2: MNHEY and SVGAGI. Between the trimmed V and J ends, which lost 0 bases and 0 bases, there was a span of 11 bases. CDR3 size: 16 residues. The CDR3 loop reads CASSYSSRDTNYGYTF. CDR3 coding DNA: TGTGCCAGCAGTTACTCGTCCAGGGACACTAACTATGGCTACACCTTC.